This T cell receptor (beta chain) appears in the sequencing data of a study of blood T cells in healthy people across ages. This clonotype showed up many times. Next came a second PCR, run for about 7 to 11 cycles, which used a sample-barcoded 5' primer along with a J-beta primer mix. Each CDR3 protein gets one entry after TCRdb re-called the 5' RACE reads with MiXCR. The sample includes hundreds of thousands of distinct CDR3 sequences, roughly 30% of them seen just once. The CDR3 has 13 residues. With V trimmed by 11 bases and J by 3 bases, 7 bases remained unmatched. The sample was blood. This rearrangement joins TRBV12-3 or TRBV12-4 to TRBJ2-1; 7 bases are shared with TRBD2. The sequence was obtained from a woman at least 80 years old in good health. The CDR3 DNA reads as TGTGCCTCCTCAGCGGGGAGCTACAATGAGCAGTTCTTC. It codes for CASSAGSYNEQFF.